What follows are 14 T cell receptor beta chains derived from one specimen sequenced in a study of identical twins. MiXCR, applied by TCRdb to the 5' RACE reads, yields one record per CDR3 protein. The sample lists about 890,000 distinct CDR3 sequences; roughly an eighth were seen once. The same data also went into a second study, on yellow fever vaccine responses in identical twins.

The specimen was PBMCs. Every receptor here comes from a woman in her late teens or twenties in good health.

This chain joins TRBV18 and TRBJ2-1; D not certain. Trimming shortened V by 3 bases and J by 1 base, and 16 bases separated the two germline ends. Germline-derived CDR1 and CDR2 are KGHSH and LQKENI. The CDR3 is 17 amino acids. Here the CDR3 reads CASSPQTWPQSYNEQFF. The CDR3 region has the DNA TGTGCCAGCTCACCCCAAACTTGGCCCCAATCCTACAATGAGCAGTTCTTC.

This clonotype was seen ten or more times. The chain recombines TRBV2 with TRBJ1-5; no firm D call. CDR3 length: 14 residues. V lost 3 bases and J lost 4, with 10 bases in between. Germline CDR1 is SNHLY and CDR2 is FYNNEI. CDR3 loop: CASSEEGSNQPQHF. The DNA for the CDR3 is TGTGCCAGCAGTGAGGAAGGTTCAAATCAGCCCCAGCATTTT.

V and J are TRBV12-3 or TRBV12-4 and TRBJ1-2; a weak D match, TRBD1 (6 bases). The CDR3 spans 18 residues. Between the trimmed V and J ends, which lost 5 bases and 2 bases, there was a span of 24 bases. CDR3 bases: TGTGCCAGCAGTCGCGCGGGGGCGCTTTCAGATAGGAACTATGGCTACACCTTC. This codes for CASSRAGALSDRNYGYTF.

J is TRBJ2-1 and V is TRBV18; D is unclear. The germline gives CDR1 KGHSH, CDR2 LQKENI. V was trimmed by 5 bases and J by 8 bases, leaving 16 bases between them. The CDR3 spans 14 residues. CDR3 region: CASSLGSLRDEQFF. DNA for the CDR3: TGTGCCAGCTCATTAGGGTCCCTTCGGGATGAGCAGTTCTTC.

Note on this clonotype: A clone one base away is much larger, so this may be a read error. The CDR3 DNA reads as TGTGCCAGCAGCCAATATGGCGAGAGGCACTACGAGCAGTACTTC. The encoded protein is CASSQYGERHYEQYF. The chain is built from TRBV3-1 and TRBJ2-7; D gene uncertain. V was shortened by 2 bases and J by 3 bases, with 14 bases between the two germline ends. Germline V lookup: CDR1 LGHDT, CDR2 YNNKEL (reference sequence). This CDR3 has 15 residues.

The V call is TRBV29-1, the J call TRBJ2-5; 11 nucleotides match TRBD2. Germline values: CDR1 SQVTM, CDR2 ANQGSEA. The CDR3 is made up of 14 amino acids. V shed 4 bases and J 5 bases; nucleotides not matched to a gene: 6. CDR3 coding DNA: TGCAGCGTTGCACTAGCGGGAGTTAGGGAGACCCAGTACTTC. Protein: CSVALAGVRETQYF.

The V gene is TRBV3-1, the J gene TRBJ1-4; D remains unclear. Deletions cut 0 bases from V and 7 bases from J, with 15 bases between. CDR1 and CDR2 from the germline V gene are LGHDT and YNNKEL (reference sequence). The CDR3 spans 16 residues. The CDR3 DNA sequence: TGTGCCAGCAGCCAAGAGGTGGCGGGAAGCGGTGAAAAACTGTTTTTT. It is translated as CASSQEVAGSGEKLFF. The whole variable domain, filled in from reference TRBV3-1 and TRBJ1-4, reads DTAVSQTPKYLVTQMGNDKSIKCEQNLGHDTMYWYKQDSKKFLKIMFSYNNKELIINETVPNRFSPKSPDKAHLNLHINSLELGDSAVYFCASSQEVAGSGEKLFFGSGTQLSVL.

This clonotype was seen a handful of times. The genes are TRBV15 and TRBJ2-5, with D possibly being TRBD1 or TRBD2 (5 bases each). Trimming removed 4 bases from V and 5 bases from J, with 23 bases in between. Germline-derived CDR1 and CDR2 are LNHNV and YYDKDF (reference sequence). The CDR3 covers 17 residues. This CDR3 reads CATSTWVSGDRRETQYF. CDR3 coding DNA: TGTGCCACCAGCACGTGGGTTAGTGGGGACCGTCGCGAGACCCAGTACTTC.

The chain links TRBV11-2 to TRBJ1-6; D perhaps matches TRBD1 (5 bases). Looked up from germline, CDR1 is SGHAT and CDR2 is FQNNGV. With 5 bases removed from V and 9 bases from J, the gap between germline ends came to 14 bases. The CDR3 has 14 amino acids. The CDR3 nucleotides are TGTGCCAGCAGCCTAGCCGGGGGGACTTCACCCCTCCACTTT. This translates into CASSLAGGTSPLHF.

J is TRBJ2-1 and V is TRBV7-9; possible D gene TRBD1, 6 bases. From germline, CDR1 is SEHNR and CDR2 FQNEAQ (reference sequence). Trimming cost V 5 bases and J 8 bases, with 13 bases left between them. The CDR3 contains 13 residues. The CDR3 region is CASSDRTFDEQFF. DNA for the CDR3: TGTGCCAGCAGCGACAGGACGTTCGATGAGCAGTTCTTC.

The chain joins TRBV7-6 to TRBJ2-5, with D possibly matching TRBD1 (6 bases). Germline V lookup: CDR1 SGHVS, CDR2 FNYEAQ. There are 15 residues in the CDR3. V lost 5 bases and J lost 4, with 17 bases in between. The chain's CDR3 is CASSTTGIFGETQYF. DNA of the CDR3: TGTGCCAGCAGCACAACAGGGATCTTTGGAGAGACCCAGTACTTC.

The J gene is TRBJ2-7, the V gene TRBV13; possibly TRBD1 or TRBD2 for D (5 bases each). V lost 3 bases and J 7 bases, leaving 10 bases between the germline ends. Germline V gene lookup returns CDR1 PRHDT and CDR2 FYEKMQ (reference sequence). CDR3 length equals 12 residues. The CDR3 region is CASSFGTLEQYF. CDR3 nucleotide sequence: TGTGCCAGCAGCTTTGGGACCTTAGAGCAGTACTTC. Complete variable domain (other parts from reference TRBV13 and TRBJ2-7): AAGVIQSPRHLIKEKRETATLKCYPIPRHDTVYWYQQGPGQDPQFLISFYEKMQSDKGSIPDRFSAQQFSDYHSELNMSSLELGDSALYFCASSFGTLEQYFGPGTRLTVT.

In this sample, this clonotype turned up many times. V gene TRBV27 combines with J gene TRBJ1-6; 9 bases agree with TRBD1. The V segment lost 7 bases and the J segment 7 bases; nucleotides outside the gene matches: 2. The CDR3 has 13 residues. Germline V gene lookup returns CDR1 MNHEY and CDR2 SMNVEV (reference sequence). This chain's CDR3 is CASMGQGNSPLHF. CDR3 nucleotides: TGTGCCAGCATGGGACAGGGAAATTCACCCCTCCACTTT.

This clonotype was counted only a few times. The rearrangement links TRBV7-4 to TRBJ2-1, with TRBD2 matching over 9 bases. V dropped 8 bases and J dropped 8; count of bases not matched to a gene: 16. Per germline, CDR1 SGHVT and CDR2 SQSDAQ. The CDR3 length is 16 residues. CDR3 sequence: CASPLGGGRALDEQFF. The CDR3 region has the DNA TGTGCCAGCCCCCTTGGAGGCGGGAGGGCCCTGGATGAGCAGTTCTTC.